The clone carrying this T cell receptor (beta chain) was counted many times. cDNA was made from approximately 500 ng RNA using alpha and beta constant primers. Each of the alpha and beta chains got its own library through chain-specific third strand synthesis with indices. TCRdb called the 5' RACE reads again in MiXCR, with one record for every CDR3 protein. This table holds 10,000 to 15,000 distinct CDR3 sequences, roughly 9.5% found once. The sample comes from a study of HIV-infected patients and healthy controls. In the study overall: Viral load fell to undetectable in 11 of 16 patients by the second blood draw.

Per germline, CDR1 SGHAT and CDR2 FQNNGV. The CDR3 sequence is 14 residues long. V lost 3 bases and J 4 bases, leaving 10 bases between the germline ends. All unsorted peripheral T cells were captured because whole blood was used without fractionation. This chain links TRBV11-2 with TRBJ2-1; the D is unclear. The sample was blood, taken before antiretroviral therapy. The sequence derives from an adult with HIV infection. The donor label of this sample is uncertain. CDR3 DNA sequence: TGTGCCAGCAGCTTCGGACCCGGTTACAATGAGCAGTTCTTC. It translates to CASSFGPGYNEQFF.